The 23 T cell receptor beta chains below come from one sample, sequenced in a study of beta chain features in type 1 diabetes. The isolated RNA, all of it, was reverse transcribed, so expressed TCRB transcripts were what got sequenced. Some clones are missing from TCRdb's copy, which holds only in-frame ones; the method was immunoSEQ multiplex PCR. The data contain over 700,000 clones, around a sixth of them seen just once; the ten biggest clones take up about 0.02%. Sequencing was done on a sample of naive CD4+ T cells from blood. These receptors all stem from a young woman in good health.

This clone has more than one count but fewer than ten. The CDR3 reads CATLAGASVETQYF. The CDR3 coding sequence is TGTGCCACCCTAGCGGGAGCATCGGTCGAGACCCAGTACTTC. This rearrangement joins TRBV10-3 to TRBJ2-5; TRBD2 agrees at 10 bases. The CDR3 contains 14 residues. Germline loops: CDR1 ENHRY, CDR2 SYGVKD. V shed 10 bases, J shed 5 bases, and the junction held 10 bases outside the gene matches.

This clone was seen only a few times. CDR3 DNA: TGTGCCAGCAGGTTAGCGGGAGGGCGCTACAATGAGCAGTTCTTC. Translating it yields CASRLAGGRYNEQFF. The chain couples TRBV6-6 to TRBJ2-1; TRBD2 matches at 11 bases. Trimming removed 6 bases from V and 3 bases from J; junction bases left unmatched: 4. The CDR3 runs to 15 residues. CDR1 and CDR2 from the germline V gene are MNHNY and SVGAGI (reference sequence).

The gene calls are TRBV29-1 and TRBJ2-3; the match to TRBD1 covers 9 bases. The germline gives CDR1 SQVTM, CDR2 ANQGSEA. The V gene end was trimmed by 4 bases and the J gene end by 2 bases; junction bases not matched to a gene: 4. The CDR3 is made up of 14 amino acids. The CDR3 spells CSVGQGVSTDTQYF. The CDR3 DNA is TGCAGCGTTGGACAGGGGGTATCCACAGATACGCAGTATTTT.

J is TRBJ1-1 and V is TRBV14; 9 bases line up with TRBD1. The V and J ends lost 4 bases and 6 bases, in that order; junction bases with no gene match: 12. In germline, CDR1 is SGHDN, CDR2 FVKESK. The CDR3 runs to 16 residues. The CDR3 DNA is TGTGCCAGCAGCCTGACAGGGGGGTGGCCTCCTCCTGAAGCTTTCTTT. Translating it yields CASSLTGGWPPPEAFF.

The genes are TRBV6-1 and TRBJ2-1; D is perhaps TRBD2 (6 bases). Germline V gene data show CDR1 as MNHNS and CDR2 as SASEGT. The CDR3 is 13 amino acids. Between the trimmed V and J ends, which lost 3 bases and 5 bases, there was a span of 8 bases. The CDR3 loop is CASSDERDNEQFF. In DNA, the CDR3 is TGTGCCAGCAGTGATGAGCGGGACAATGAGCAGTTCTTC.

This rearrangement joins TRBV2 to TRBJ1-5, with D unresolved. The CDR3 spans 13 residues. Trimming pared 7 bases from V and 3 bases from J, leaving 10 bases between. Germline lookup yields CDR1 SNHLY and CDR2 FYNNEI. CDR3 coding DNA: TGTGCCAGCATTACACGGAACAATCAGCCCCAGCATTTT. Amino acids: CASITRNNQPQHF.

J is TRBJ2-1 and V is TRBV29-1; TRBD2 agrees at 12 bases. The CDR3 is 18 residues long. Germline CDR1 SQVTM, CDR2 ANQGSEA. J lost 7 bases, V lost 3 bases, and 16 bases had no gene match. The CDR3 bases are TGCAGCGTTGACGGGACCGCACGCCTAGCGGGAGGGCCAAATGAGCAGTTCTTC. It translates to CSVDGTARLAGGPNEQFF.

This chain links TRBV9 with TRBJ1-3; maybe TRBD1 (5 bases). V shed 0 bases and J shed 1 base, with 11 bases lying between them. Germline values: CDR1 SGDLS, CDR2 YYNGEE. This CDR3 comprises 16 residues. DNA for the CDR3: TGTGCCAGCAGCGTAGCTCAGGGAGGGTCTGGAAACACCATATATTTT. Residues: CASSVAQGGSGNTIYF. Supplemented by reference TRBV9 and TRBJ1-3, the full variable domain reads DSGVTQTPKHLITATGQRVTLRCSPRSGDLSVYWYQQSLDQGLQFLIQYYNGEERAKGNILERFSAQQFPDLHSELNLSSLELGDSALYFCASSVAQGGSGNTIYFGEGSWLTVV.

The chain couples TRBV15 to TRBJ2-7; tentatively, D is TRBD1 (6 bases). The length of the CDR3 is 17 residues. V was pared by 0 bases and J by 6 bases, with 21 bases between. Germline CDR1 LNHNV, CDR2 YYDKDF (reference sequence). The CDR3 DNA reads TGTGCCACCAGCAGAGATCTGAGGCAGGGGCGATCCGTCGAGCAGTACTTC. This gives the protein CATSRDLRQGRSVEQYF.

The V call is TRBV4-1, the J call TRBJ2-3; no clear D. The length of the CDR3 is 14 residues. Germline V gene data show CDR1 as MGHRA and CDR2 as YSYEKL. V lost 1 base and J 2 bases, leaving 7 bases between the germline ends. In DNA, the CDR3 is TGCGCCAGCAGCCAAGCTTGGAACACAGATACGCAGTATTTT. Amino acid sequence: CASSQAWNTDTQYF.

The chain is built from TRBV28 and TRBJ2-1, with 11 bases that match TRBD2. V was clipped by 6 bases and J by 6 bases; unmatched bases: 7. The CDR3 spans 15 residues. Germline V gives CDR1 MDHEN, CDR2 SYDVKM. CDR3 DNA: TGTGCCAGCAGCTATACTAGCGGGAGTGTCAATGAGCAGTTCTTC. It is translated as CASSYTSGSVNEQFF.

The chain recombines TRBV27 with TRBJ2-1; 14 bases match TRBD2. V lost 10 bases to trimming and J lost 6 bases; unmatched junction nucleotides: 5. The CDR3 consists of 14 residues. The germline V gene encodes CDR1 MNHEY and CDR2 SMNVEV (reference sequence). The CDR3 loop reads CATQTSGRANEQFF. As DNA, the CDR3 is TGTGCCACCCAGACTAGCGGGAGGGCCAATGAGCAGTTCTTC.

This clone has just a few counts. The CDR3 reads CASSPTGLAGGELFF. The CDR3, as DNA: TGTGCCAGCAGCCCGACGGGGCTAGCGGGCGGGGAGCTGTTTTTT. The chain employs TRBV21-1 and TRBJ2-2; the DNA was not used to check the table's D call, TRBD2. TRBV21-1 corresponds to a pseudogene. The CDR3 totals 15 residues.

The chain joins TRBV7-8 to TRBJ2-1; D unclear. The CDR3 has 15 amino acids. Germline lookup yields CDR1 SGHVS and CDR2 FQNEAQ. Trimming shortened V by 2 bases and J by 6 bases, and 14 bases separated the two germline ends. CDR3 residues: CASSLRPLPTNEQFF. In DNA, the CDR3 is TGTGCCAGCAGCTTAAGGCCCCTACCCACCAATGAGCAGTTCTTC.

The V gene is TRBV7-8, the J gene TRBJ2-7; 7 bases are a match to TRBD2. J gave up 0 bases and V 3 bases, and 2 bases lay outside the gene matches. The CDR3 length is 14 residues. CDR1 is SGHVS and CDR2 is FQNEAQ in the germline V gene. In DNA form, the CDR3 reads TGTGCCAGCAGCTTTAGGGACTACTCCTACGAGCAGTACTTC. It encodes CASSFRDYSYEQYF.

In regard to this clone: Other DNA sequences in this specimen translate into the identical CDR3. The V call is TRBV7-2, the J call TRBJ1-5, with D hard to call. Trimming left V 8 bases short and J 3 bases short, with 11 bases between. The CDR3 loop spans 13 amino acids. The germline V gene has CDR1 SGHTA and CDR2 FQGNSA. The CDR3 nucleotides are TGTGCCAGCTCCGGACGGTACAATCAGCCCCAGCATTTT. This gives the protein CASSGRYNQPQHF.

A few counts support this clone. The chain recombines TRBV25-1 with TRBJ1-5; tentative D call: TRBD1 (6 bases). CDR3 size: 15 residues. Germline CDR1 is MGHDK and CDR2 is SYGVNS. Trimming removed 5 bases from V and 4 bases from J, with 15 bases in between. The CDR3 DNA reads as TGTGCCAGCAGTCTTGGAACAGGGATAAATCAGCCCCAGCATTTT. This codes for CASSLGTGINQPQHF.

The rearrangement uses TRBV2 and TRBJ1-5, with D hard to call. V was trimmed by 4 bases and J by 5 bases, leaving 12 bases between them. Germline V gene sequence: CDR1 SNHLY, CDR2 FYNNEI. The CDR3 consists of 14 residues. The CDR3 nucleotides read TGTGCCAGCAGTGTCGAAGGGCCCTATCAGCCCCAGCATTTT. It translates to CASSVEGPYQPQHF. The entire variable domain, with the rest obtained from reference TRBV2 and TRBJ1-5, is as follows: EPEVTQTPSHQVTQMGQEVILRCVPISNHLYFYWYRQILGQKVEFLVSFYNNEISEKSEIFDDQFSVERPDGSNFTLKIRSTKLEDSAMYFCASSVEGPYQPQHFGDGTRLSIL.

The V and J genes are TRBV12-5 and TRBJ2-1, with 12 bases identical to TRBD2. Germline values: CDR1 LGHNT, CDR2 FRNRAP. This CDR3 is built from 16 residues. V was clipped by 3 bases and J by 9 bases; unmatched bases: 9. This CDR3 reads CASGFRTSGTFSEQFF. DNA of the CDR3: TGTGCTAGTGGTTTCAGGACTAGCGGGACCTTCAGTGAGCAGTTCTTC.

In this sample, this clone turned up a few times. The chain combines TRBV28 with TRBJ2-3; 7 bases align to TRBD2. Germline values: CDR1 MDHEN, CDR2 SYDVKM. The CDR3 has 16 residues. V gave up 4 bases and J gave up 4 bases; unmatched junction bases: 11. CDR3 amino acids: CASSSPLSGRPDTQYF. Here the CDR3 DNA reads TGTGCCAGCAGTTCCCCACTATCCGGGAGGCCAGATACGCAGTATTTT.

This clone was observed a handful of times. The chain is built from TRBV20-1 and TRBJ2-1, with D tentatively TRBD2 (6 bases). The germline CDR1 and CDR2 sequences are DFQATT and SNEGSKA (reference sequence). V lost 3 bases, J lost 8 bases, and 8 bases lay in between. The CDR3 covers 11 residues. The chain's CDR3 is CSARRGDEQFF. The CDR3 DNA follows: TGCAGTGCTAGGCGCGGGGATGAGCAGTTCTTC.

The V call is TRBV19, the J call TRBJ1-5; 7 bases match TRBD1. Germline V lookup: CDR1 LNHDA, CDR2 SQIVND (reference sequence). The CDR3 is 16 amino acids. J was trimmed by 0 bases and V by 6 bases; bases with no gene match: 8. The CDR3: CASRTEGAYSNQPQHF. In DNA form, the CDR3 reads TGTGCCAGTAGGACTGAGGGGGCTTATAGCAATCAGCCCCAGCATTTT.

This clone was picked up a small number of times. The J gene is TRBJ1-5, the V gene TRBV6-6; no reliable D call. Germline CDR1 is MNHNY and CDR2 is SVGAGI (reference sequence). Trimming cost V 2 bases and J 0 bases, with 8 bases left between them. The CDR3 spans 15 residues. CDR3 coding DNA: TGTGCCAGCAGTTACCGGGGTAATAGCAATCAGCCCCAGCATTTT. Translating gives CASSYRGNSNQPQHF.